This T cell receptor (beta chain) was identified in a study of blood T cell repertoires in COVID-19. Study overall: Acute and convalescent COVID-19 specimens originated in the United States, Italy and Spain.

Study processing details: Reference gene primer amplification gave nucleated cell count estimates. The protocol was immunoSEQ multiplex PCR, while the TCRdb copy is restricted to in-frame clones and leaves out a portion. V, J and clone size are taken as reported in that table, and D and trimming were inferred from the DNA itself. The table lists some 250,000 clones, roughly 89% of them singletons. Germline lookup yields CDR1 LNHDA and CDR2 SQIVND (reference sequence). V lost 4 bases to trimming and J lost 7 bases, with 5 bases between them. The CDR3 loop spans 12 amino acids. This chain links TRBV19 with TRBJ1-6; no reliable D call. Sequences were obtained from PBMCs or T cells enriched from blood (not recorded which). The sequence came from a man aged 40-50 years who had recovered from COVID-19. The CDR3 reads CASSTLNSPLHF. CDR3 DNA sequence: TGTGCCAGTAGTACGTTGAATTCACCCCTCCACTTT.